A selection of T cell receptor beta chains follows, all from one sample in a study of T-cell memory formation after mild COVID-19. TCRdb re-analysed the 5' RACE reads in MiXCR, keeping a single row per CDR3 protein. In the table there are fewer than 350,000 distinct CDR3 sequences, roughly an eighth of which are singletons. Material: PBMCs or a T cell subset sorted from them (not recorded which). All receptors come from a man between 18 and 29 years old who had mild COVID-19 (a few samples of this study predate the infection). Cell type and time point are not known. The CDR3 runs from the conserved cysteine through the conserved F or W. Each record gives: J gene, D gene, V gene, clone size, CDR3 protein, CDR3 DNA. A D gene is named only where the DNA matches it firmly. A clone size is listed for some rows: how often the clone was seen (once, few, many), or a class if it is expanded.

J: TRBJ2-2; D: TRBD2; V: TRBV5-1; size: -; CDR3: CASSLGGLAGASTGELFF; DNA: TGCGCCAGCAGCTTGGGGGGACTAGCGGGGGCCAGCACCGGGGAGCTGTTTTTT
J: TRBJ2-1; D: TRBD2; V: TRBV7-2; size: once; CDR3: CASSSPAGGRSYNEQFF; DNA: TGTGCCAGCAGCTCCCCAGCGGGGGGGCGGTCCTACAATGAGCAGTTCTTC
J: TRBJ2-5; D: -; V: TRBV4-3; size: -; CDR3: CASSQDGQSDGGETQYF; DNA: TGCGCCAGCAGCCAAGATGGCCAATCCGACGGAGGAGAGACCCAGTACTTC
J: TRBJ2-3; D: -; V: TRBV27; size: few; CDR3: CASSLRHPRFGTDTQYF; DNA: TGTGCCAGCAGTTTACGGCACCCTCGGTTCGGGACAGATACGCAGTATTTT
J: TRBJ2-3; D: -; V: TRBV9; size: -; CDR3: CASSVAERTDTQYF; DNA: TGTGCCAGCAGCGTAGCTGAACGCACAGATACGCAGTATTTT
J: TRBJ1-2; D: -; V: TRBV5-5; size: -; CDR3: CASSPERTQYYGYTF; DNA: TGTGCCAGCAGCCCAGAGAGGACGCAATACTATGGCTACACCTTC
J: TRBJ2-1; D: -; V: TRBV7-2; size: -; CDR3: CASSAQDRSSYNEQFF; DNA: TGTGCCAGCAGCGCCCAGGACAGAAGCTCCTACAATGAGCAGTTCTTC
J: TRBJ1-6; D: -; V: TRBV6-1; size: -; CDR3: CASSDTGWNSPLHF; DNA: TGTGCCAGCAGCGATACAGGGTGGAATTCACCCCTCCACTTT
J: TRBJ2-2; D: TRBD1; V: TRBV5-1; size: many; CDR3: CASSSGQGVTGELFF; DNA: TGCGCCAGCAGCTCGGGACAGGGAGTCACCGGGGAGCTGTTTTTT
J: TRBJ1-3; D: -; V: TRBV7-2; size: few; CDR3: CASSLAPGTSGNTIYF; DNA: TGTGCCAGCAGCTTAGCGCCTGGGACCTCTGGAAACACCATATATTTT
J: TRBJ2-7; D: -; V: TRBV5-5; size: few; CDR3: CASTPSLGVLYEQYF; DNA: TGTGCCAGCACCCCCTCCCTCGGAGTACTCTACGAGCAGTACTTC
J: TRBJ2-1; D: TRBD1; V: TRBV18; size: few; CDR3: CASSPTNRGSMGNEQFF; DNA: TGTGCCAGCTCACCAACGAACAGGGGTAGCATGGGCAATGAGCAGTTCTTC
J: TRBJ2-1; D: -; V: TRBV24-1; size: many; CDR3: CATSDLQLGETQFF; DNA: TGTGCCACCAGTGATTTGCAGCTGGGTGAGACCCAGTTCTTC
J: TRBJ1-1; D: -; V: TRBV19; size: few; CDR3: CASSIIWSAEAFF; DNA: TGTGCCAGTAGTATTATCTGGAGCGCTGAAGCTTTCTTT
J: TRBJ2-2; D: -; V: TRBV20-1; size: many; CDR3: CSATTETNTGELFF; DNA: TGCAGTGCGACAACAGAAACCAACACCGGGGAGCTGTTTTTT
J: TRBJ2-2; D: TRBD2; V: TRBV12-3/TRBV12-4; size: -; CDR3: CASSDGLAGKDGELFF; DNA: TGTGCCAGCAGCGATGGACTAGCGGGGAAAGACGGGGAGCTGTTTTTT
J: TRBJ2-3; D: TRBD2; V: TRBV29-1; size: few; CDR3: CSAQVGGGSGTDTQYF; DNA: TGCAGCGCCCAAGTAGGCGGGGGTTCTGGCACAGATACGCAGTATTTT
J: TRBJ2-1; D: TRBD2; V: TRBV5-1; size: few; CDR3: CASSLAGRVTQFF; DNA: TGCGCCAGCAGCTTGGCCGGGAGGGTGACCCAGTTCTTC
J: TRBJ1-6; D: -; V: TRBV7-9; size: few; CDR3: CASSPGQGRSPLHF; DNA: TGTGCCAGCAGCCCGGGGCAGGGAAGGTCACCCCTCCACTTT
J: TRBJ1-1; D: TRBD1; V: TRBV30; size: -; CDR3: CAWGHLGQSNTEAFF; DNA: TGTGCCTGGGGACACCTGGGACAGTCGAACACTGAAGCTTTCTTT